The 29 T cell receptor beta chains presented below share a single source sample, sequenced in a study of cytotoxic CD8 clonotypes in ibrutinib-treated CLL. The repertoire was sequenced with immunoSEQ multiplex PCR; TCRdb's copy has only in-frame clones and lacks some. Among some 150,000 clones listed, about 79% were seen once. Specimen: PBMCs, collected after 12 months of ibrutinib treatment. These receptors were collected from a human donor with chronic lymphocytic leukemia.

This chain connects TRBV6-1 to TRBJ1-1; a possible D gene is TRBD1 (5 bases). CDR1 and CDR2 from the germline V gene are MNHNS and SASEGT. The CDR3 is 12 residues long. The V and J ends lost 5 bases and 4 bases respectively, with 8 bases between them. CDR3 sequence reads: CASSPTGTEAFF. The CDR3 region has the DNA TGTGCCAGCAGTCCCACAGGCACTGAAGCTTTCTTT.

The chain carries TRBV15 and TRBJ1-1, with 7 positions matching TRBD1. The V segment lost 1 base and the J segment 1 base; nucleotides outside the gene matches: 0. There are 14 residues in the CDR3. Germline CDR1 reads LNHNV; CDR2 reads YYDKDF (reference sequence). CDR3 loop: CATSRGQGNTEAFF. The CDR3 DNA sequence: TGTGCCACCAGCAGAGGACAGGGGAACACTGAAGCTTTCTTT.

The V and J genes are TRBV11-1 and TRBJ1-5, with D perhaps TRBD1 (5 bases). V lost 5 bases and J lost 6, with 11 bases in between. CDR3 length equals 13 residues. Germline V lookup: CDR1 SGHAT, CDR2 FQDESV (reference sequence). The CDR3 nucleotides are TGTGCCAGCAGCCCTAACGGGGGTCAGCCCCAGCATTTT. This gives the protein CASSPNGGQPQHF.

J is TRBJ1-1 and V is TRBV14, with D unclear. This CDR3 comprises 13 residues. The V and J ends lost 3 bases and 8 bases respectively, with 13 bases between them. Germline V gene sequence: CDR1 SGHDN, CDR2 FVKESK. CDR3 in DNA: TGTGCCAGCAGCCAGACCCGGGTCACCGAAGCTTTCTTT. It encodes CASSQTRVTEAFF.

CDR3 loop: CAWFRVSLNTEAFF. The CDR3 DNA reads TGTGCCTGGTTCAGGGTTTCGCTGAACACTGAAGCTTTCTTT. This rearrangement joins TRBV30 to TRBJ1-1; a possible D gene is TRBD1 (5 bases). From germline, CDR1 is GTSNPN and CDR2 SVGIG (reference sequence). This CDR3 is 14 amino acids long. Deletions cut 5 bases from V and 0 bases from J, with 13 bases between. The variable domain in full, completed from reference TRBV30 and TRBJ1-1, reads SQTIHQWPATLVQPVGSPLSLECTVEGTSNPNLYWYRQAAGRGLQLLFYSVGIGQISSEVPQNLSASRPQDRQFILSSKKLLLSDSGFYLCAWFRVSLNTEAFFGQGTRLTVV.

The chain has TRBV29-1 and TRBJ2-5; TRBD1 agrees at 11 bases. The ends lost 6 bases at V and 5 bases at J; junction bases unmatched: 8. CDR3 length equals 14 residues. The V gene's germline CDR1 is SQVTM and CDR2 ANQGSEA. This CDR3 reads CSVDRGQLGETQYF. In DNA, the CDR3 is TGCAGCGTGGACAGGGGGCAGCTCGGGGAGACCCAGTACTTC.

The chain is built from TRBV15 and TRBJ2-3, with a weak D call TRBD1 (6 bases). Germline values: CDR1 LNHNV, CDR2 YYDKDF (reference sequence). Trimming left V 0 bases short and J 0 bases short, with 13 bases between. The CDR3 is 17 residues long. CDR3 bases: TGTGCCACCAGCAGAGAAGAAGGGACACTAAGCACAGATACGCAGTATTTT. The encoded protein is CATSREEGTLSTDTQYF.

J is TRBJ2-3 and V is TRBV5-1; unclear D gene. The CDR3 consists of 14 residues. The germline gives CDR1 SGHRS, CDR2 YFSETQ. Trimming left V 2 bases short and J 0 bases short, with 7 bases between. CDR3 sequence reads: CASSLIPSTDTQYF. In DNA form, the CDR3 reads TGCGCCAGCAGCTTAATACCTAGCACAGATACGCAGTATTTT.

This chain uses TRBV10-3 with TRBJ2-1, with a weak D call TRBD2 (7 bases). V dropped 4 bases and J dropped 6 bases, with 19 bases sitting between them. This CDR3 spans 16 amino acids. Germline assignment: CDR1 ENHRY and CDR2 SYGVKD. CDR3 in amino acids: CAISVPQGGAGNEQFF. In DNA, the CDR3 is TGTGCCATCAGTGTCCCACAGGGAGGGGCGGGCAATGAGCAGTTCTTC.

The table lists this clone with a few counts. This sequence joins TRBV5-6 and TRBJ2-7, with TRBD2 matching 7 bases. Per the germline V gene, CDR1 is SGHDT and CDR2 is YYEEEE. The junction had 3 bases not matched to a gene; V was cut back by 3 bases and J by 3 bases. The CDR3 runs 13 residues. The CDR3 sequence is CASSWEGIYEQYF. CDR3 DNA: TGTGCCAGCAGCTGGGAGGGTATCTACGAGCAGTACTTC. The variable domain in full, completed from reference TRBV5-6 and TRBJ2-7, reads DAGVTQSPTHLIKTRGQQVTLRCSPKSGHDTVSWYQQALGQGPQFIFQYYEEEERQRGNFPDRFSGHQFPNYSSELNVNALLLGDSALYLCASSWEGIYEQYFGPGTRLTVT.

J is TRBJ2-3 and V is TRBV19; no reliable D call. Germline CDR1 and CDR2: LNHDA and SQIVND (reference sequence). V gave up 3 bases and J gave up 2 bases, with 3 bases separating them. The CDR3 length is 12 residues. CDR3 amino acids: CASSITTDTQYF. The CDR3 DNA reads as TGTGCCAGTAGTATCACCACAGATACGCAGTATTTT.

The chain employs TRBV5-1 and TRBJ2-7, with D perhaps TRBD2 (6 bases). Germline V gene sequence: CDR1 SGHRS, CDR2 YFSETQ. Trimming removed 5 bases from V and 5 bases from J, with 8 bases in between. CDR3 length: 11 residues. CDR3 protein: CASSWGDEQYF. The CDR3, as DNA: TGCGCCAGCAGTTGGGGGGACGAGCAGTACTTC.

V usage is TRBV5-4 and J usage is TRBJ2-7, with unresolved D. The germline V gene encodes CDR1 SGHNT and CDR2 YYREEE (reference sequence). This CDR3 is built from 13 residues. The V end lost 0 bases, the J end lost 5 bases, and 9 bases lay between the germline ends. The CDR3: CASSLASRNEQYF. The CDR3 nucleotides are TGTGCCAGCAGCTTGGCTAGTCGGAACGAGCAGTACTTC.

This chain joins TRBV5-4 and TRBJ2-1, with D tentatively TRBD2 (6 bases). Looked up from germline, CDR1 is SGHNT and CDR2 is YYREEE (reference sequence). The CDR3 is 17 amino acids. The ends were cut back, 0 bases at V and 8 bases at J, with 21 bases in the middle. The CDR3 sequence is CASSLGGQEGLGDEQFF. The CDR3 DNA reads TGTGCCAGCAGCTTGGGAGGCCAGGAGGGGTTGGGCGATGAGCAGTTCTTC. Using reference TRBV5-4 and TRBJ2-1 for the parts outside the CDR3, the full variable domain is ETGVTQSPTHLIKTRGQQVTLRCSSQSGHNTVSWYQQALGQGPQFIFQYYREEENGRGNFPPRFSGLQFPNYSSELNVNALELDDSALYLCASSLGGQEGLGDEQFFGPGTRLTVL.

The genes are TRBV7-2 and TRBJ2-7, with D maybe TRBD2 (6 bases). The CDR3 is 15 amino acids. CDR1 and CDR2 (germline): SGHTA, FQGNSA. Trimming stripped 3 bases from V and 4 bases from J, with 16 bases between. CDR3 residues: CASSFHTPGVYEQYF. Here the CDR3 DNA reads TGTGCCAGCAGCTTTCATACACCGGGGGTTTACGAGCAGTACTTC.

The CDR3 loop reads CASRRTGTDLQETQYF. The CDR3 nucleotides are TGTGCCAGCAGGCGGACCGGGACAGATCTCCAAGAGACCCAGTACTTC. V and J are TRBV27 and TRBJ2-5; 7 bases agree with TRBD1. CDR1 and CDR2 from the germline V gene are MNHEY and SMNVEV (reference sequence). The CDR3 has 16 residues. J was trimmed by 1 base and V by 6 bases; bases with no gene match: 11.

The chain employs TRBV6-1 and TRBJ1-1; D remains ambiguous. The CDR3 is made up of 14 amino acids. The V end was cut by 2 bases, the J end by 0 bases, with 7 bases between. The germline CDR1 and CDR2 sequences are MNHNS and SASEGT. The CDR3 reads CASSEFGLNTEAFF. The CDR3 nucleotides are TGTGCCAGCAGTGAATTTGGCTTGAACACTGAAGCTTTCTTT.

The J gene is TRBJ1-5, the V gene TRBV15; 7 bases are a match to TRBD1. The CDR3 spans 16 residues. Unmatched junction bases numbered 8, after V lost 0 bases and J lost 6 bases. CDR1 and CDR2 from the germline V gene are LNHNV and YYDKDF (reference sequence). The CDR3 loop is CATSRDGTVGSQPQHF. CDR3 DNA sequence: TGTGCCACCAGCAGAGACGGGACAGTTGGGTCTCAGCCCCAGCATTTT.

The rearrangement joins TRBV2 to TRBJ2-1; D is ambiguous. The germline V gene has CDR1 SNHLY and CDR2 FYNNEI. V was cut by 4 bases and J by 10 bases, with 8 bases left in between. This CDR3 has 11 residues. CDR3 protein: CASSVMWEQFF. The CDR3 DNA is TGTGCCAGCAGTGTGATGTGGGAGCAGTTCTTC.

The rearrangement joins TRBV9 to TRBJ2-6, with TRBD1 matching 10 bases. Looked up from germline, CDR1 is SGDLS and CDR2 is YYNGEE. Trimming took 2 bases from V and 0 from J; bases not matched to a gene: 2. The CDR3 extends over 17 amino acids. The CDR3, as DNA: TGTGCCAGCAGCGTTGGACAGGGGGGCTCTGGGGCCAACGTCCTGACTTTC. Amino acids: CASSVGQGGSGANVLTF.

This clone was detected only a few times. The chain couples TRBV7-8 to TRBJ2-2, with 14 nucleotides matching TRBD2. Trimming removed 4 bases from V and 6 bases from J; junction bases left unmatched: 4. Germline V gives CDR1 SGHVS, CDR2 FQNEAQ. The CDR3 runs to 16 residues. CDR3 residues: CASSSGLAGGAGELFF. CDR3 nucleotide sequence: TGTGCCAGCAGCTCAGGACTAGCGGGAGGAGCCGGGGAGCTGTTTTTT. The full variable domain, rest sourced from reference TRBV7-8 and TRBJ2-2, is GAGVSQSPRYKVAKRGQDVALRCDPISGHVSLFWYQQALGQGPEFLTYFQNEAQLDKSGLPSDRFFAERPEGSVSTLKIQRTQQEDSAVYLCASSSGLAGGAGELFFGEGSRLTVL.

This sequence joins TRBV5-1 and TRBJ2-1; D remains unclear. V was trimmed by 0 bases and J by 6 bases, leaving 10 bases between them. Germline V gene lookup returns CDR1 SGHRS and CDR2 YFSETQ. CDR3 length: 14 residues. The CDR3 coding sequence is TGCGCCAGCAGCTTGGTCCGGGTGTTCAATGAGCAGTTCTTC. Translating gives CASSLVRVFNEQFF. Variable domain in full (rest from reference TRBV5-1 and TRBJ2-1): KAGVTQTPRYLIKTRGQQVTLSCSPISGHRSVSWYQQTPGQGLQFLFEYFSETQRNKGNFPGRFSGRQFSNSRSEMNVSTLELGDSALYLCASSLVRVFNEQFFGPGTRLTVL.

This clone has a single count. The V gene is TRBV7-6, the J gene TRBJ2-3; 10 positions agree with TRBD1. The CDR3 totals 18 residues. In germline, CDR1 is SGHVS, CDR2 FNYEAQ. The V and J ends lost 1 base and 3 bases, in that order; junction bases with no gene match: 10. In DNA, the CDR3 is TGTGCCAGCAGCTTAGTGGGGGGGGACAGGGGATTTACAGATACGCAGTATTTT. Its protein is CASSLVGGDRGFTDTQYF.

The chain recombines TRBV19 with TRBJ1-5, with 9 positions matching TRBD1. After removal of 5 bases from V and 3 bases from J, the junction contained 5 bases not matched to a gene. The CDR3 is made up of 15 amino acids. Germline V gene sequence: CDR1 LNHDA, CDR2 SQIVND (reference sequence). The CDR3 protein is CASSDYRGPNQPQHF. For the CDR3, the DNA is TGTGCCAGTAGTGATTACAGGGGGCCCAATCAGCCCCAGCATTTT.

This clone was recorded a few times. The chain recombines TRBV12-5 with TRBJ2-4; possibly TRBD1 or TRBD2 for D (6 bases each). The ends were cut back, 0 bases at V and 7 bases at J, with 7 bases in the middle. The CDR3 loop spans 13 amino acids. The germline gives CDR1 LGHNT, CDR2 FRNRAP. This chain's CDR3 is CASGLVGGNIQYF. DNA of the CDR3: TGTGCTAGTGGTTTGGTAGGGGGGAACATTCAGTACTTC.

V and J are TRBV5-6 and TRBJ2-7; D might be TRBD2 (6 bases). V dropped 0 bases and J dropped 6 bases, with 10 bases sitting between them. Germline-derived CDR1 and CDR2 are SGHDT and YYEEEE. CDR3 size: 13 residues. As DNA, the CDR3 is TGTGCCAGCAGCTTGGTTTTCGGGGGCGAGCAGTACTTC. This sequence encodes CASSLVFGGEQYF.

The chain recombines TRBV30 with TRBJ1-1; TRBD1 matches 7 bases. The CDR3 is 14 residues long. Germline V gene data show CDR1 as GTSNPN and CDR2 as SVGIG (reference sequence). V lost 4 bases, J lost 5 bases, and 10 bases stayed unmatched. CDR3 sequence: CAWTRQGRGTEAFF. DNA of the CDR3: TGTGCCTGGACCAGACAGGGAAGAGGGACTGAAGCTTTCTTT.

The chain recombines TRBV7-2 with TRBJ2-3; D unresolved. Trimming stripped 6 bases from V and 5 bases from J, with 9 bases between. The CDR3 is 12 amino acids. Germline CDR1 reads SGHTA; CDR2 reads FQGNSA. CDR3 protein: CASSAHRDTQYF. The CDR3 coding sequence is TGTGCCAGCAGTGCCCATAGAGATACGCAGTATTTT.

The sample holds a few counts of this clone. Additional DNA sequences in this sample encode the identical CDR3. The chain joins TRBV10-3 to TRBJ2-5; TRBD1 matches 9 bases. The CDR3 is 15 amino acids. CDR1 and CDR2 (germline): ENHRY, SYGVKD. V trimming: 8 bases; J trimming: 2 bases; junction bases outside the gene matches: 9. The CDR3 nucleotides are TGTGCCATCGGGAGAACAGGGGGCCCTCAAGAGACCCAGTACTTC. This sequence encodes CAIGRTGGPQETQYF.